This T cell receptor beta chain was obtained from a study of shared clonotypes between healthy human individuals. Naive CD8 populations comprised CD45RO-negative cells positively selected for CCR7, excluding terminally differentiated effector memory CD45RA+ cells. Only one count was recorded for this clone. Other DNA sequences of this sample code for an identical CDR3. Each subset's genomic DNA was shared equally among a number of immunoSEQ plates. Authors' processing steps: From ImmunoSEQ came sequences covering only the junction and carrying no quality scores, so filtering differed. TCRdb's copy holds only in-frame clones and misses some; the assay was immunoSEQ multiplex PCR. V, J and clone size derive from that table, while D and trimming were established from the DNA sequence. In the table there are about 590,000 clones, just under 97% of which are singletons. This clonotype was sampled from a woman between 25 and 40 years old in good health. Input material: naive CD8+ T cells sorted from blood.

CDR3 in amino acids: CASSLRDRSSYEQYF. The CDR3 DNA reads TGTGCCAGCAGCCTAAGGGACAGGAGTTCCTACGAGCAGTACTTC. The chain carries TRBV7-2 and TRBJ2-7; TRBD1 matches 8 bases. V lost 5 bases, J lost 1 base, and 7 bases stayed unmatched. The CDR3 totals 15 residues. CDR1 is SGHTA, CDR2 FQGNSA, per germline.